The 27 T cell receptor beta chains below come from one sample, sequenced in a study of cytomegalovirus exposure and HLA in healthy donors (dated by TCRdb to about 2017). Library preparation was by the immunoSEQ multiplex PCR assay. A mixture of 60 forward primers for TCR Vbeta segments and 13 reverse primers for TCR Jbeta segments was used in the multiplex PCR. TCRdb took this table from immuneACCESS and kept in-frame rearrangements with V and J called. Such tables lack part of the clones; where checked against another copy, unresolved V genes explain under half of the gap, and the rest is unexplained. This sample holds over 95,000 clones; roughly 70% were observed only once. About 8.3% of the sample is in the top ten clones. The sample taken for sequencing was PBMCs. The receptors derive from a man aged 18-30 years in good health and CMV-seropositive.

The V and J genes are TRBV6-1 and TRBJ1-2; 7 positions match TRBD1. The ends lost 2 bases at V and 6 bases at J; junction bases unmatched: 6. The CDR3 consists of 14 residues. Germline lookup yields CDR1 MNHNS and CDR2 SASEGT. The CDR3 here is CASSERTGRHGYTF. In DNA, the CDR3 is TGTGCCAGCAGTGAACGGACAGGACGGCATGGCTACACCTTC.

J is TRBJ2-2 and V is TRBV7-3, with D possibly matching TRBD1 (6 bases). V was shortened by 6 bases and J by 5 bases, with 13 bases between the two germline ends. Per germline, CDR1 SGHTA and CDR2 FQGTGA. There are 14 residues in the CDR3. The CDR3 loop is CASRRTGSTGELFF. The CDR3 nucleotides are TGTGCCAGCAGACGAACAGGGTCTACCGGGGAGCTGTTTTTT.

This clone appeared once. The genes are TRBV14 and TRBJ1-2; the D gene is possibly TRBD1 (5 bases). CDR1 is SGHDN, CDR2 FVKESK, per germline. With 0 bases removed from V and 1 base from J, the gap between germline ends came to 12 bases. The CDR3 contains 16 residues. CDR3 in amino acids: CASSQEPRALNYGYTF. DNA for the CDR3: TGTGCCAGCAGCCAAGAGCCCAGGGCGCTTAACTATGGCTACACCTTC.

The V and J genes are TRBV2 and TRBJ2-3; possible D gene TRBD1, 5 bases. From germline, CDR1 is SNHLY and CDR2 FYNNEI. This CDR3 spans 16 amino acids. V was shortened by 5 bases and J by 0 bases, with 15 bases between the two germline ends. The CDR3 DNA reads TGTGCCAGCAGTCTAACAGGAGACACTAGCACAGATACGCAGTATTTT. Protein: CASSLTGDTSTDTQYF.

This clone was counted a few times. This chain links TRBV4-1 with TRBJ2-3; 12 bases align to TRBD2. V lost 4 bases to trimming and J lost 3 bases; unmatched junction nucleotides: 5. Germline V gene lookup returns CDR1 MGHRA and CDR2 YSYEKL. This CDR3 spans 16 amino acids. The CDR3 DNA sequence: TGCGCCAGCAGCCGCGGACTAGCGGGGAGGACAGATACGCAGTATTTT. As protein: CASSRGLAGRTDTQYF.

The rearrangement links TRBV6-5 to TRBJ2-1; 10 nucleotides align to TRBD2. V lost 8 bases to trimming and J lost 9 bases; unmatched junction nucleotides: 13. CDR3 length: 15 amino acids. In germline, CDR1 is MNHEY, CDR2 SVGAGI. CDR3 sequence (DNA): TGTGCCAGCCGCCCGAGCGGGGGGGCCTTGGGTGAGCAGTTCTTC. This codes for CASRPSGGALGEQFF.

This chain connects TRBV30 to TRBJ2-3; 10 bases agree with TRBD2. The germline gives CDR1 GTSNPN, CDR2 SVGIG (reference sequence). The CDR3 is 14 amino acids. V dropped 3 bases and J dropped 2; count of bases not matched to a gene: 2. The CDR3: CAWRLAGTTDTQYF. The CDR3 nucleotides read TGTGCCTGGAGACTAGCGGGGACCACAGATACGCAGTATTTT.

This clone was detected only a few times. The V and J genes are TRBV27 and TRBJ1-4, with D perhaps matching TRBD1 (6 bases). Trimming left V 5 bases short and J 8 bases short, with 18 bases between. The length of the CDR3 is 15 residues. CDR1 MNHEY and CDR2 SMNVEV come from the germline V gene (reference sequence). CDR3 nucleotide sequence: TGTGCCAGCAGTCTATACTCCGGGAGGGGGGAAAAACTGTTTTTT. Translated, it gives CASSLYSGRGEKLFF. Complete variable domain (other parts from reference TRBV27 and TRBJ1-4): EAQVTQNPRYLITVTGKKLTVTCSQNMNHEYMSWYRQDPGLGLRQIYYSMNVEVTDKGDVPEGYKVSRKEKRNFPLILESPSPNQTSLYFCASSLYSGRGEKLFFGSGTQLSVL.

V gene TRBV2 combines with J gene TRBJ2-3; 11 bases are a match to TRBD2. Germline CDR1 reads SNHLY; CDR2 reads FYNNEI. Trimming took 6 bases from V and 7 from J; bases not matched to a gene: 9. The CDR3 has 15 residues. The CDR3 nucleotides are TGTGCCAGCAGATGGACTAGCGGGTCCTCTAATACGCAGTATTTT. Its protein product is CASRWTSGSSNTQYF.

The rearrangement links TRBV5-1 to TRBJ2-5; D uncertain. V was shortened by 3 bases and J by 2 bases, with 17 bases between the two germline ends. The CDR3 contains 16 residues. Germline V CDR1 and CDR2: SGHRS, YFSETQ. CDR3 protein: CASSSTLTAKQETQYF. The DNA of the CDR3 is TGCGCCAGCAGCTCGACCCTGACTGCAAAACAAGAGACCCAGTACTTC.

The chain links TRBV6-6 to TRBJ2-1, with D perhaps matching TRBD2 (5 bases). This CDR3 spans 15 amino acids. V was pared by 3 bases and J by 0 bases, with 9 bases between. Germline V gene data show CDR1 as MNHNY and CDR2 as SVGAGI (reference sequence). CDR3 DNA: TGTGCCAGCAGTTATTTGAGGGACTCCTACAATGAGCAGTTCTTC. Protein sequence: CASSYLRDSYNEQFF.

The CDR3 loop is CASTPPGGRGGHGELFF. CDR3 DNA: TGCGCCAGCACCCCGCCGGGGGGGCGGGGGGGGCACGGGGAGCTGTTTTTT. The gene calls are TRBV4-1 and TRBJ2-2; the match to TRBD2 covers 9 bases. The CDR3 runs 17 residues. The V and J ends lost 7 bases and 7 bases, in that order; junction bases with no gene match: 16. The V gene's germline CDR1 is MGHRA and CDR2 YSYEKL.

The chain is built from TRBV7-6 and TRBJ2-7; 8 bases fit TRBD1. After removal of 5 bases from V and 4 bases from J, the junction contained 7 bases not matched to a gene. Germline CDR1 reads SGHVS; CDR2 reads FNYEAQ. The CDR3 is made up of 14 amino acids. The CDR3 sequence: CASSPGQGWYEQYF. The CDR3 DNA is TGTGCCAGCAGCCCAGGACAGGGATGGTACGAGCAGTACTTC. Full variable domain (outside the CDR3, taken from reference TRBV7-6 and TRBJ2-7): GAGVSQSPRYKVTKRGQDVALRCDPISGHVSLYWYRQALGQGPEFLTYFNYEAQQDKSGLPNDRFSAERPEGSISTLTIQRTEQRDSAMYRCASSPGQGWYEQYFGPGTRLTVT.

This chain uses TRBV5-1 with TRBJ1-5, with D possibly matching TRBD1 (5 bases). V lost 2 bases and J 4 bases, leaving 10 bases between the germline ends. Germline loops: CDR1 SGHRS, CDR2 YFSETQ. This CDR3 contains 14 residues. The CDR3 protein is CASSFRAQNQPQHF. CDR3 DNA: TGCGCCAGCAGCTTCAGGGCCCAAAATCAGCCCCAGCATTTT. Variable domain in full (rest from reference TRBV5-1 and TRBJ1-5): KAGVTQTPRYLIKTRGQQVTLSCSPISGHRSVSWYQQTPGQGLQFLFEYFSETQRNKGNFPGRFSGRQFSNSRSEMNVSTLELGDSALYLCASSFRAQNQPQHFGDGTRLSIL.

V is TRBV5-4 and J is TRBJ1-2, with TRBD1 as a possible D gene (5 bases). V lost 0 bases and J lost 4, with 10 bases in between. CDR1 is SGHNT, CDR2 YYREEE, per germline (reference sequence). This CDR3 region has 14 residues. CDR3 protein: CASSLEVDTYGYTF. The CDR3, as DNA: TGTGCCAGCAGCTTGGAAGTGGACACCTATGGCTACACCTTC.

The chain employs TRBV4-1 and TRBJ1-1, with D perhaps matching TRBD1 (6 bases). The germline V and J ends were trimmed by 4 bases and 4 bases, with 16 bases remaining between them. The CDR3 loop spans 15 amino acids. Germline V gene lookup returns CDR1 MGHRA and CDR2 YSYEKL. The CDR3 is CASSRTQGMSTEAFF. DNA for the CDR3: TGCGCCAGCAGCCGCACACAGGGTATGAGCACTGAAGCTTTCTTT.

V and J are TRBV6-5 and TRBJ2-5, with a weak D call TRBD2 (5 bases). Per germline, CDR1 MNHEY and CDR2 SVGAGI. The V and J ends lost 6 bases and 7 bases respectively, with 18 bases between them. The CDR3 length is 14 residues. The CDR3 DNA sequence: TGTGCCAGCAGCAGCCTACTCGGGGTCTGGACCCAGTACTTC. It encodes CASSSLLGVWTQYF.

The rearrangement joins TRBV7-2 to TRBJ1-3; no firm D call. Trimming stripped 1 base from V and 7 bases from J, with 11 bases between. The CDR3 is 14 amino acids. From germline, CDR1 is SGHTA and CDR2 FQGNSA. CDR3 nucleotides: TGTGCCAGCAGCTTAGACGGGATCATGAACACCATATATTTT. As protein: CASSLDGIMNTIYF.

This clone was recorded only once. The chain couples TRBV10-1 to TRBJ1-2, with a possible D match to TRBD1 (5 bases). There are 13 residues in the CDR3. Trimming pared 3 bases from V and 9 bases from J, leaving 14 bases between. Germline V gene lookup returns CDR1 WNHNN and CDR2 SYGVQD (reference sequence). CDR3 in amino acids: CASSDKTEGSYTF. Written as DNA, the CDR3 is TGCGCCAGCAGTGATAAGACAGAAGGAAGCTACACCTTC.

The chain employs TRBV5-1 and TRBJ2-7; no clear D. Germline assignment: CDR1 SGHRS and CDR2 YFSETQ. This CDR3 has 14 amino acids. With 0 bases removed from V and 5 bases from J, the gap between germline ends came to 12 bases. CDR3 nucleotide sequence: TGCGCCAGCAGCTTGGTTCAGATGGTCGACGAGCAGTACTTC. Translation: CASSLVQMVDEQYF.

V gene TRBV28 combines with J gene TRBJ2-5, with 10 bases identical to TRBD1. Germline loops: CDR1 MDHEN, CDR2 SYDVKM. Trimming cost V 4 bases and J 2 bases; bases outside gene matches: 7. The CDR3 contains 16 residues. CDR3 nucleotides: TGTGCCAGCAGTTGGGGACAGGGGCCGCCGCAAGAGACCCAGTACTTC. Translated: CASSWGQGPPQETQYF.

The V and J genes are TRBV30 and TRBJ2-3; 8 bases are shared with TRBD2. There are 17 residues in the CDR3. Looked up from germline, CDR1 is GTSNPN and CDR2 is SVGIG (reference sequence). Trimming took 3 bases from V and 3 from J; bases not matched to a gene: 14. The CDR3: CAWSHKTPGLETDTQYF. The CDR3 nucleotides are TGTGCCTGGAGCCACAAAACGCCGGGACTAGAAACAGATACGCAGTATTTT.

The chain links TRBV5-6 to TRBJ1-1; D is possibly TRBD1 (6 bases). The CDR3 is 16 amino acids. The V and J ends lost 3 bases and 3 bases respectively, with 18 bases between them. Germline loops: CDR1 SGHDT, CDR2 YYEEEE. Here the CDR3 reads CASSSPFRGRYTEAFF. The CDR3 nucleotides read TGTGCCAGCAGCTCACCATTCAGGGGAAGATACACTGAAGCTTTCTTT.

This clone occurred once. This chain connects TRBV5-1 to TRBJ1-4; maybe TRBD1 (5 bases). V lost 7 bases and J 4 bases, leaving 14 bases between the germline ends. Germline CDR1 reads SGHRS; CDR2 reads YFSETQ. This CDR3 region has 14 residues. This chain's CDR3 is CASGGGRSNEKLFF. The CDR3 DNA is TGCGCCAGCGGGGGAGGGCGCAGTAATGAAAAACTGTTTTTT.

This clone has a handful of counts. CDR3 nucleotide sequence: TGTGCCACCGAGGGAACGGGCTATGGCTACACCTTC. Translating gives CATEGTGYGYTF. The rearrangement links TRBV19 to TRBJ1-2; no definite D call. Germline CDR1 and CDR2: LNHDA and SQIVND (reference sequence). The CDR3 is made up of 12 amino acids. The V gene lost 10 bases and the J gene lost 4 bases, with 13 bases spanning the gap.

This clone has only one observation. The chain is built from TRBV19 and TRBJ1-5; 7 positions match TRBD1. CDR1 is LNHDA and CDR2 is SQIVND in the germline V gene (reference sequence). This CDR3 has 15 residues. J was trimmed by 0 bases and V by 6 bases; bases with no gene match: 5. CDR3 in amino acids: CASSLDRSSNQPQHF. The CDR3 DNA is TGTGCCAGTAGCTTGGACAGGTCTAGCAATCAGCCCCAGCATTTT.

This clone has only a few counts. This chain uses TRBV2 with TRBJ2-3; unclear D gene. Trimming cost V 2 bases and J 1 base, with 10 bases left between them. Per germline, CDR1 SNHLY and CDR2 FYNNEI. The CDR3 length is 15 residues. The CDR3 here is CASSEFYAGTDTQYF. CDR3 coding DNA: TGTGCCAGCAGTGAATTTTATGCAGGCACAGATACGCAGTATTTT.